This T cell receptor beta chain was observed in a study of beta chain features in type 1 diabetes. Expressed TCRB transcripts got sequenced, as all isolated RNA was reverse transcribed. Clones were sequenced by immunoSEQ multiplex PCR, and TCRdb holds only the in-frame ones, with some missing. The top ten clones hold about 0.093% of a sample with hundreds of thousands of clones, about a sixth of them seen once. Every single donor gave one heparinised blood draw, and these averaged around 110 mL. Purities in excess of 95% were seen in all sorted populations. Between the trimmed V and J ends, which lost 3 bases and 7 bases, there was a span of 9 bases. This CDR3 is built from 13 residues. Germline V CDR1 and CDR2: LGHNA, YSLEER. The study, taken as a whole, reports: For Type 1 diabetes patients, all four CD4+ subsets carried TCRB CDR3s that were moderately but significantly shorter.

As concerns this clone: Its antigen is unidentified.

This chain joins TRBV4-3 and TRBJ2-2, with a possible D match to TRBD2 (6 bases). The sequenced sample was naive CD4+ T cells from blood. The origin of this receptor is a man in his late teens or twenties in good health. CDR3 in amino acids: CASSQEGRGELFF. For the CDR3, the DNA is TGCGCCAGCAGCCAGGAGGGCCGCGGGGAGCTGTTTTTT.